The 13 T cell receptor beta chains given below trace back to one sample, sequenced in a study of T cells in Graves' hyperthyroidism and ophthalmopathy. RNA transcripts yielded amplified TCR beta CDR3 regions. HTBI primers were the set used in a first-round RT-PCR of the TCR CDR3. In TCRdb, the multiplex PCR reads were re-called with MiXCR into one record per CDR3 protein. This sample yields 500,000 to 600,000 distinct CDR3 sequences, of which around 45% are seen a single time; over 15% belongs to the top ten. Material for sequencing was peripheral blood or thyroid tissue (not recorded which). The origin of the receptors is an adult woman with Graves' disease, either hyperthyroidism or ophthalmopathy (not recorded which).

This clonotype was recorded once. The gene calls are TRBV24-1 and TRBJ1-5, with no clear D. V dropped 4 bases and J dropped 7 bases, with 19 bases sitting between them. Germline V lookup: CDR1 KGHDR, CDR2 SFDVKD. This CDR3 comprises 16 residues. The CDR3 nucleotides are TGTGCCACCAGTGAAACTACCAGCAGCGACATCCAGCCCCAGCATTTT. Its protein product is CATSETTSSDIQPQHF.

This clonotype was seen only a few times. The missing conserved phenylalanine or tryptophan at the end of this CDR3 makes a read error likely. No DNA is shown, since the ends of the CDR3 on it are uncertain; the CDR3 is the one TCRdb lists. The rearrangement links TRBV24-1 to TRBJ1-4; the D segment call TRBD1 is taken from the table without a DNA check. The CDR3 is made up of 11 amino acids, end residues included. Looked up from germline, CDR1 is KGHDR and CDR2 is SFDVKD. The CDR3 here is CATSDPADREV.

About this clonotype itself: Compared with germline, one end of the junction differs, possibly owing to a read error. J is TRBJ1-4 and V is TRBV7-2; TRBD1 agrees at 10 bases. CDR1 and CDR2 from the germline V gene are SGHTA and FQGNSA. The CDR3 covers 17 residues. CDR3 sequence (DNA): TGCGCCAGCAGCCAGACGACAGGGGGCCCGGCTAATGAAAAACTGTTTTTT. The encoded protein is CASSQTTGGPANEKLFF. The whole variable domain, remainder taken from reference TRBV7-2 and TRBJ1-4, is GAGVSQSPSNKVTEKGKDVELRCDPISGHTALYWYRQSLGQGLEFLIYFQGNSAPDKSGLPSDRFSAERTGGSVSTLTIQRTQQEDSAVYLCASSQTTGGPANEKLFFGSGTQLSVL.

This chain links TRBV7-3 with TRBJ2-7; the match to TRBD2 covers 10 bases. With V trimmed by 1 base and J by 7 bases, 16 bases remained unmatched. The CDR3 has 18 residues. Germline V gene sequence: CDR1 SGHTA, CDR2 FQGTGA. CDR3 nucleotides: TGTGCCAGCAGCTTAATGCCCAGCGGGAGGGCCCCCACCGGGGAGCAGTACTTC. The encoded protein is CASSLMPSGRAPTGEQYF.

This clonotype occurred many times. This chain uses TRBV5-1 with TRBJ2-5; maybe TRBD1 (5 bases). The CDR3 length is 13 residues. Germline loops: CDR1 SGHRS, CDR2 YFSETQ. With 0 bases removed from V and 5 bases from J, the gap between germline ends came to 8 bases. Written as DNA, the CDR3 is TGCGCCAGCAGCTTGGAAGGGGTGGAGACCCAGTACTTC. This gives the protein CASSLEGVETQYF.

This clonotype was found once. At one end the junction does not follow the germline gene, possibly because of a read error. The chain is built from TRBV6-1 and TRBJ2-2, with D tentatively TRBD2 (5 bases). CDR3 length: 16 amino acids. Germline V gene lookup returns CDR1 MNHNS and CDR2 SASEGT. DNA of the CDR3: TGTGCCACCAGTGATGCGGGCTCCGAACGTCCCGGGGAGCTGTTTTTT. The encoded protein is CATSDAGSERPGELFF.

The chain employs TRBV20-1 and TRBJ2-7; D may be TRBD2 (5 bases). The CDR3 is 14 amino acids. Trimming stripped 3 bases from V and 2 bases from J, with 14 bases between. Germline CDR1 and CDR2: DFQATT and SNEGSKA (reference sequence). CDR3 DNA sequence: TGCAGTGCTAGCTTGGCAGCGGAGACCTACGAGCAGTACTTC. Protein product: CSASLAAETYEQYF.

This clonotype was seen repeatedly, ten times or more. V gene TRBV5-5 combines with J gene TRBJ2-2; D not certain. The CDR3 has 17 residues. Trimming shortened V by 4 bases and J by 2 bases, and 18 bases separated the two germline ends. CDR1 SGHKS and CDR2 YYEKEE come from the germline V gene (reference sequence). The CDR3 bases are TGTGCCAGCAGCGTGACTCCCCGAGGATCCAACACCGGGGAGCTGTTTTTT. It translates to CASSVTPRGSNTGELFF.

The J gene is TRBJ1-5, the V gene TRBV4-3, with D perhaps TRBD1 (6 bases). The CDR3 totals 16 residues. Trimming removed 3 bases at V and 1 base at J, with 13 bases between. Germline V gives CDR1 LGHNA, CDR2 YSLEER. Here the CDR3 DNA reads TGCGCCAGCAGCCAGAGGGGGGGCTTGAGCAATCAGCCCCAGCATTTT. It codes for CASSQRGGLSNQPQHF.

This clonotype was recorded at least ten times. V is TRBV11-3 and J is TRBJ2-1, with 7 bases aligning to TRBD2. CDR1 is SGHNT and CDR2 is YENEEA in the germline V gene. J gave up 7 bases and V 0 bases, and 9 bases lay outside the gene matches. The CDR3 contains 16 residues. The DNA of the CDR3 is TGTGCCAGCAGCTTAGATCTGGGGGGGGGAAAGAATGAGCAGTTCTTC. Protein: CASSLDLGGGKNEQFF.

The J gene is TRBJ2-7, the V gene TRBV10-3, with a tentative D call TRBD2 (5 bases). Germline V gene lookup returns CDR1 ENHRY and CDR2 SYGVKD. This CDR3 is built from 14 residues. V shed 10 bases and J shed 2 bases, with 18 bases lying between them. The CDR3 DNA sequence: TGTGCCACTTCCACCATCGAGGGAGCCTACGAGCAGTACTTC. Its translation is CATSTIEGAYEQYF.

The sample holds a few counts of this clonotype. The V call is TRBV27, the J call TRBJ1-2; 8 bases fit TRBD1. Germline loops: CDR1 MNHEY, CDR2 SMNVEV (reference sequence). This CDR3 has 17 residues. With V trimmed by 1 base and J by 3 bases, 10 bases remained unmatched. The CDR3 coding sequence is TGTGCCAGCAGTTTATATGCGACAGGGGTTAGGGACTATGGCTACACCTTC. Translated: CASSLYATGVRDYGYTF.

This clonotype was detected ten times or more. V is TRBV28 and J is TRBJ1-4, with unresolved D. Germline V gene data show CDR1 as MDHEN and CDR2 as SYDVKM. The CDR3 runs to 12 residues. With 3 bases removed from V and 13 bases from J, the gap between germline ends came to 12 bases. This chain's CDR3 is CASSFTAGLLFF. The CDR3 DNA is TGTGCCAGCAGTTTTACAGCGGGGTTACTGTTTTTT.